The present T cell receptor beta chain was sequenced within a study of CD8 T cells in ankylosing spondylitis. CDR3 length: 14 residues. Deletions cut 2 bases from V and 6 bases from J, with 14 bases between. Germline loops: CDR1 LNHDA, CDR2 SQIVND (reference sequence). Making use of molecular barcodes, quantitative 5'-RACE generated TCR beta libraries. TCRdb fed the 5' RACE reads into MiXCR, producing one record per CDR3 protein. The sample contains under 250,000 distinct CDR3 sequences, 7.5% to 9.5% of which appear only once. Study observations and caveats: Matched ankylosing spondylitis synovial fluid reportedly showed significant enrichment of disease-linked clones. Blood of patients with ankylosing spondylitis appeared to be characterized by a TCR beta motif of roughly eight highly homologous variants. Prior literature has documented some motif variants in synovial fluid and blood from reactive arthritis.

Ten or more counts support this clonotype. The antigen is not known. Sample: blood, either unsorted or a sorted T cell fraction (not recorded which). The sequence came from a female donor with ankylosing spondylitis or in good health (not recorded which). V and J are TRBV19 and TRBJ2-7; D possibly corresponds to TRBD1 (7 bases). The CDR3 loop is CASSISRGAFEQYF. The CDR3 nucleotides are TGTGCCAGTAGTATATCCAGGGGGGCCTTCGAGCAGTACTTC.